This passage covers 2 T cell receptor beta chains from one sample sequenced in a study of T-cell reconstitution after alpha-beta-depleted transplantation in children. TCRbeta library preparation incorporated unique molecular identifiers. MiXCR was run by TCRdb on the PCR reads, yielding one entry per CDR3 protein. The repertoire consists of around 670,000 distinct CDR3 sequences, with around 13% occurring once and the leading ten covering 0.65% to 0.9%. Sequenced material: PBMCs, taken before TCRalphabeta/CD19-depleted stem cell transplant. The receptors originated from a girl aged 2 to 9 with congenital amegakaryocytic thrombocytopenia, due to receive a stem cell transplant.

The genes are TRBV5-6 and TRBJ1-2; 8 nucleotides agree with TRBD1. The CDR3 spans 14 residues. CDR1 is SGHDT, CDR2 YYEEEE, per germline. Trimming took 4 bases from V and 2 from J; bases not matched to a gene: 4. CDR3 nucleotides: TGTGCCAGCAGCAAAGACAGGGGAAACTATGGCTACACCTTC. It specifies CASSKDRGNYGYTF. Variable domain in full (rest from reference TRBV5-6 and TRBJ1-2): DAGVTQSPTHLIKTRGQQVTLRCSPKSGHDTVSWYQQALGQGPQFIFQYYEEEERQRGNFPDRFSGHQFPNYSSELNVNALLLGDSALYLCASSKDRGNYGYTFGSGTRLTVV.

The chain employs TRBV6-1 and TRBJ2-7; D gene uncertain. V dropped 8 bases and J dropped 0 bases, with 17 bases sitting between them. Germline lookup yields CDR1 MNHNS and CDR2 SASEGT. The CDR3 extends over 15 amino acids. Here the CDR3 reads CASSSRGAASYEQYF. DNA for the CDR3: TGTGCCAGCTCCTCTCGAGGCGCAGCCTCCTACGAGCAGTACTTC.